What follows are 11 T cell receptor beta chains derived from one specimen sequenced in a study of T cell repertoires in cytomegalovirus infection. Via MiXCR, TCRdb re-called the reads, giving one row per CDR3 protein. The sample carries about 260,000 distinct CDR3 sequences, roughly an eighth recorded once. Sequenced: PBMCs. The receptor set was obtained from a human donor in good health (CMV status not recorded). Some clones in this sample may be carry-over from other donors' samples.

In its sample, this clonotype was seen many times. The CDR3 DNA sequence: TGTGCCAGCAGTTGGGAGACAGGGGGCAATCAGCCCCAGCATTTT. It is translated as CASSWETGGNQPQHF. The chain is built from TRBV28 and TRBJ1-5, with 8 nucleotides matching TRBD1. The germline CDR1 and CDR2 sequences are MDHEN and SYDVKM. This CDR3 has 15 amino acids. Germline trimming cut 4 bases from V and 2 bases from J; bases unmatched to any gene: 4.

This clonotype was counted many times. The chain couples TRBV7-9 to TRBJ1-1; D unclear. The V gene's germline CDR1 is SEHNR and CDR2 FQNEAQ (reference sequence). Trimming shortened V by 3 bases and J by 0 bases, and 11 bases separated the two germline ends. CDR3 length equals 15 residues. The CDR3 protein is CASSFETALNTEAFF. The CDR3 region has the DNA TGTGCCAGCAGCTTCGAAACAGCTTTGAACACTGAAGCTTTCTTT.

A word on this clonotype: It may be a read error: a sequence one base away is much more abundant. The chain carries TRBV7-2 and TRBJ2-7; D unresolved. Trimming pared 5 bases from V and 3 bases from J, leaving 14 bases between. The CDR3 extends over 14 amino acids. Germline CDR1 is SGHTA and CDR2 is FQGNSA. CDR3 sequence (DNA): TGTGCCAGCAGCCTACCGGAACAGTACTACGAGCAGTACTTC. Translated, it gives CASSLPEQYYEQYF.

This clonotype was picked up many times. This rearrangement joins TRBV7-2 to TRBJ2-3; D gene uncertain. The CDR3 is 15 amino acids. V dropped 7 bases and J dropped 4 bases, with 18 bases sitting between them. CDR1 SGHTA and CDR2 FQGNSA come from the germline V gene. CDR3 sequence (DNA): TGTGCCAGCATCCCACGGGCTGAGGCTTCAGATACGCAGTATTTT. Translation: CASIPRAEASDTQYF.

In its sample, this clonotype was seen a few times. Written as DNA, the CDR3 is TGCAGCGTAGAAGCCCTCGCAGATACGCAGTATTTT. Residues: CSVEALADTQYF. The V call is TRBV20-1, the J call TRBJ2-3, with unresolved D. Germline CDR1 and CDR2: DFQATT and SNEGSKA (reference sequence). This CDR3 spans 12 amino acids.

This clonotype was seen a handful of times. CDR3 nucleotides: TGTGCCAGCAGCTTAGCCCAGCGGCCTGAGCAGTTCTTC. Amino acids: CASSLAQRPEQFF. This chain links TRBV7-9 with TRBJ2-1; possible D gene TRBD2, 5 bases. The V gene lost 0 bases and the J gene lost 9 bases, with 9 bases spanning the gap. Germline values: CDR1 SEHNR, CDR2 FQNEAQ (reference sequence). CDR3 length equals 13 residues.

Remarks on this clonotype: Possible read error: a much larger clone is one base away. The CDR3 DNA reads as TGCAGCGTTAGGACAGGGAACACTGAAGCTCTCTTT. It translates to CSVRTGNTEALF. This rearrangement joins TRBV29-1 to TRBJ1-1; 8 bases map to TRBD1. CDR1 is SQVTM and CDR2 is ANQGSEA in the germline V gene. This CDR3 has 12 amino acids.

With regard to this clonotype: The junction shows a germline mismatch at one end, possibly a read error. This rearrangement joins TRBV15 to TRBJ1-1; D unclear. The length of the CDR3 is 12 residues. CDR1 LNHNV and CDR2 YYDKDF come from the germline V gene (reference sequence). This CDR3 reads CATSRNRDEPIF. The CDR3 nucleotides read TGTGCCACCAGCAGAAACAGAGATGAGCCTATCTTT.

This chain joins TRBV14 and TRBJ2-5; 8 positions agree with TRBD2. V was clipped by 1 base and J by 3 bases; unmatched bases: 10. The CDR3 has 17 amino acids. Germline lookup yields CDR1 SGHDN and CDR2 FVKESK. The CDR3 region is CASSQGAFGRAEETQYF. CDR3 bases: TGTGCCAGCAGCCAAGGGGCCTTCGGGAGGGCCGAAGAGACCCAGTACTTC.

There are many counts of this clonotype. This sequence joins TRBV14 and TRBJ1-1, with D tentatively TRBD1 (5 bases). Trimming cost V 7 bases and J 6 bases, with 15 bases left between them. The CDR3 covers 13 residues. The germline CDR1 and CDR2 sequences are SGHDN and FVKESK. In nucleotides, the CDR3 is TGTGCCAGCACTCCAGGGAGGGCGGCTGAAGCTTTCTTT. Translating gives CASTPGRAAEAFF.

This rearrangement joins TRBV7-9 to TRBJ1-4; D unclear. The germline V and J ends were trimmed by 5 bases and 7 bases, with 11 bases remaining between them. Germline lookup yields CDR1 SEHNR and CDR2 FQNEAQ (reference sequence). CDR3 length: 13 amino acids. The CDR3 nucleotides read TGTGCCAGCAGCCCCGACACCCCTGAAAAACTGTTTTTT. Translated, it gives CASSPDTPEKLFF. The full variable domain, rest sourced from reference TRBV7-9 and TRBJ1-4, is DTGVSQNPRHKITKRGQNVTFRCDPISEHNRLYWYRQTLGQGPEFLTYFQNEAQLEKSRLLSDRFSAERPKGSFSTLEIQRTEQGDSAMYLCASSPDTPEKLFFGSGTQLSVL.